The 28 T cell receptor beta chains in this list originate from one sample, sequenced in a study of blood T cell repertoires in COVID-19. TCRdb's copy holds only in-frame clones and misses some; the assay was immunoSEQ multiplex PCR. The sample comprises about 68,000 clones, approximately 88% of which are singletons, and 2.3% rests with the top ten. Sample: peripheral blood. The receptors were gathered from a human donor in a cohort sampled during active COVID-19.

The sample holds one count of this clone. This sequence joins TRBV19 and TRBJ1-1, with a weak D call TRBD1 (6 bases). Germline V gene data show CDR1 as LNHDA and CDR2 as SQIVND (reference sequence). Trimming left V 1 base short and J 11 bases short, with 14 bases between. The CDR3 totals 13 residues. The CDR3 nucleotides read TGTGCCAGTAGTATAGGCGCAGGGGCCGTTGCTTTCTTT. It specifies CASSIGAGAVAFF.

This chain joins TRBV27 and TRBJ2-1; D possibly corresponds to TRBD2 (5 bases). The CDR3 contains 12 residues. Germline CDR1 reads MNHEY; CDR2 reads SMNVEV (reference sequence). V lost 10 bases to trimming and J lost 6 bases, with 13 bases between them. The CDR3 region has the DNA TGTGCCATATCGGGTAGCGCCAATGAGCAGTTCTTC. It codes for CAISGSANEQFF.

The V gene is TRBV6-2 or TRBV6-3, the J gene TRBJ2-1; TRBD2 might be the D (5 bases). Germline V gene lookup returns CDR1 MNHEY and CDR2 SVGEGT. The CDR3 sequence is 13 residues long. V lost 2 bases to trimming and J lost 5 bases, with 7 bases between them. In DNA, the CDR3 is TGTGCCAGCAGTTACGGAGGAGACAATGAGCAGTTCTTC. Protein product: CASSYGGDNEQFF.

This chain links TRBV2 with TRBJ1-1; 9 nucleotides line up with TRBD1. The junction had 3 bases not matched to a gene; V was cut back by 2 bases and J by 2 bases. Germline-derived CDR1 and CDR2 are SNHLY and FYNNEI. The CDR3 totals 15 residues. The CDR3 DNA reads as TGTGCCAGCAGTGAAAGGGGACAGGGCAACACTGAAGCTTTCTTT. Amino acid sequence: CASSERGQGNTEAFF.

This chain uses TRBV28 with TRBJ2-1; 7 bases align to TRBD1. There are 16 residues in the CDR3. V dropped 3 bases and J dropped 0; count of bases not matched to a gene: 5. Looked up from germline, CDR1 is MDHEN and CDR2 is SYDVKM. CDR3 residues: CASSLIQGVSYNEQFF. For the CDR3, the DNA is TGTGCCAGCAGTTTGATCCAGGGGGTCTCCTACAATGAGCAGTTCTTC.

The chain combines TRBV5-1 with TRBJ2-5; 10 positions match TRBD1. Germline loops: CDR1 SGHRS, CDR2 YFSETQ. V was pared by 4 bases and J by 1 base, with 4 bases of the junction left unmatched. This CDR3 contains 15 residues. CDR3 coding DNA: TGCGCCAGCAGCCCCGGGACAGGGGCCCAAGAGACCCAGTACTTC. Its protein is CASSPGTGAQETQYF.

V gene TRBV7-9 combines with J gene TRBJ2-1; TRBD2 is a possible D gene (6 bases). Trimming stripped 1 base from V and 4 bases from J, with 14 bases between. The CDR3 has 16 residues. Germline V lookup: CDR1 SEHNR, CDR2 FQNEAQ (reference sequence). CDR3: CASSLVQRLEYNEQFF. As DNA, the CDR3 is TGTGCCAGCAGCTTAGTTCAGAGACTAGAGTACAATGAGCAGTTCTTC.

The gene calls are TRBV30 and TRBJ2-7, with TRBD2 matching 9 bases. This CDR3 spans 12 amino acids. Germline CDR1 is GTSNPN and CDR2 is SVGIG (reference sequence). J lost 10 bases, V lost 1 base, and 5 bases had no gene match. CDR3 protein: CAWSEGGLAQYF. The DNA for the CDR3 is TGTGCCTGGAGTGAAGGGGGACTAGCCCAGTACTTC.

The CDR3 spells CASSLDWTGGYEQYF. The DNA of the CDR3 is TGCGCCAGCAGCTTGGACTGGACAGGAGGCTACGAGCAGTACTTC. This sequence joins TRBV5-1 and TRBJ2-7, with TRBD1 identical over 7 bases. The CDR3 is made up of 15 amino acids. Unmatched junction bases numbered 6, after V lost 0 bases and J lost 3 bases. CDR1 and CDR2 (germline): SGHRS, YFSETQ.

V is TRBV4-2 and J is TRBJ1-5; D perhaps matches TRBD1 (5 bases). The CDR3 runs 15 residues. Germline V gene sequence: CDR1 LGHNA, CDR2 YNFKEQ. Trimming removed 4 bases at V and 7 bases at J, with 17 bases between. For the CDR3, the DNA is TGTGCCAGCAGCCTAAAACCGCAGGGTGAGCAGCCCCAGCATTTT. Translated: CASSLKPQGEQPQHF.

V usage is TRBV3-1 (or the pseudogene TRBV3-2) and J usage is TRBJ2-2, with TRBD2 matching over 9 bases. The ends lost 4 bases at V and 5 bases at J; junction bases unmatched: 8. CDR1 and CDR2 (germline): LGHDT, YNNKEL (reference sequence). The CDR3 consists of 16 residues. CDR3 amino acids: CASSPRPRGGTGELFF. The DNA of the CDR3 is TGTGCCAGCAGCCCCCGGCCGCGGGGGGGAACCGGGGAGCTGTTTTTT.

J is TRBJ2-2 and V is TRBV19; D uncertain. Per germline, CDR1 LNHDA and CDR2 SQIVND (reference sequence). The V end was cut by 10 bases, the J end by 3 bases, with 9 bases between. The CDR3 length is 12 residues. CDR3 bases: TGTGCCACCCAGACACACACCGGGGAGCTGTTTTTT. It specifies CATQTHTGELFF. Supplemented by reference TRBV19 and TRBJ2-2, the full variable domain reads DGGITQSPKYLFRKEGQNVTLSCEQNLNHDAMYWYRQDPGQGLRLIYYSQIVNDFQKGDIAEGYSVSREKKESFPLTVTSAQKNPTAFYLCATQTHTGELFFGEGSRLTVL.

The V gene is TRBV9, the J gene TRBJ2-7, with 12 bases fitting TRBD1. The germline V gene has CDR1 SGDLS and CDR2 YYNGEE. The CDR3 length is 17 residues. The V gene end was trimmed by 4 bases and the J gene end by 2 bases; junction bases not matched to a gene: 10. The CDR3 spells CASSPSSGTGGPYEQYF. In DNA form, the CDR3 reads TGTGCCAGCAGCCCTTCATCCGGGACAGGGGGCCCCTACGAGCAGTACTTC.

The chain links TRBV9 to TRBJ2-1, with 9 nucleotides matching TRBD2. CDR3 length equals 15 residues. Germline loops: CDR1 SGDLS, CDR2 YYNGEE. V trimming: 4 bases; J trimming: 8 bases; junction bases outside the gene matches: 10. The CDR3 is CASSTSSGNSDEQFF. The CDR3 DNA reads as TGTGCCAGCAGCACATCTAGCGGGAACTCGGATGAGCAGTTCTTC.

J is TRBJ2-7 and V is TRBV3-1 (or the pseudogene TRBV3-2), with D possibly matching TRBD2 (6 bases). Between the trimmed V and J ends, which lost 4 bases and 6 bases, there was a span of 22 bases. The CDR3 totals 16 residues. The germline V gene has CDR1 LGHDT and CDR2 YNNKEL (reference sequence). The CDR3 loop is CASSPRLVPPSLEQYF. The CDR3 nucleotides are TGTGCCAGCAGCCCCCGACTAGTACCCCCCTCTCTCGAGCAGTACTTC.

The chain is built from TRBV27 and TRBJ2-1; D not resolved. CDR3 length: 11 amino acids. The V and J ends lost 6 bases and 4 bases respectively, with 4 bases between them. CDR1 and CDR2 from the germline V gene are MNHEY and SMNVEV (reference sequence). The CDR3 DNA sequence: TGTGCCAGCAGCCGTTACAATGAGCAGTTCTTC. Protein sequence: CASSRYNEQFF.

The V call is TRBV2, the J call TRBJ2-2, with TRBD2 matching 15 bases. The CDR3 totals 18 residues. V shed 2 bases and J 1 base; nucleotides not matched to a gene: 2. Germline CDR1 is SNHLY and CDR2 is FYNNEI. CDR3: CASSELGLAGGNTGELFF. CDR3 nucleotides: TGTGCCAGCAGTGAACTGGGACTAGCGGGGGGGAACACCGGGGAGCTGTTTTTT.

This clone was seen only once. The rearrangement links TRBV5-5 to TRBJ2-7; 7 positions agree with TRBD1. The V and J ends lost 4 bases and 6 bases, in that order; junction bases with no gene match: 10. The V gene's germline CDR1 is SGHKS and CDR2 YYEKEE (reference sequence). This CDR3 region has 14 residues. The CDR3 nucleotides read TGTGCCAGCAGCGCCCGTGGGGACAGCCTCGAGCAGTACTTC. It translates to CASSARGDSLEQYF. Together with reference TRBV5-5 and TRBJ2-7, the CDR3 gives the full variable domain: DAGVTQSPTHLIKTRGQQVTLRCSPISGHKSVSWYQQVLGQGPQFIFQYYEKEERGRGNFPDRFSARQFPNYSSELNVNALLLGDSALYLCASSARGDSLEQYFGPGTRLTVT.

Here the CDR3 DNA reads TGCAGCGTTGAAGATTGGGGCAGGCGCTCAAGAGCTTTCTTT. Protein product: CSVEDWGRRSRAFF. The rearrangement links TRBV29-1 to TRBJ1-1; tentative D call: TRBD1 (5 bases). CDR3 length equals 14 residues. The V gene's germline CDR1 is SQVTM and CDR2 ANQGSEA. Trimming cost V 0 bases and J 10 bases, with 18 bases left between them.

This chain connects TRBV18 to TRBJ1-1, with 8 bases fitting TRBD1. This CDR3 has 13 amino acids. Looked up from germline, CDR1 is KGHSH and CDR2 is LQKENI. The junction had 11 bases not matched to a gene; V was cut back by 6 bases and J by 11 bases. CDR3 residues: CASSRDRGLEAFF. CDR3 DNA sequence: TGTGCCAGCTCGCGCGACAGGGGTCTTGAGGCTTTCTTT.

This clone was found once. J is TRBJ1-3 and V is TRBV6-1, with D unresolved. The germline V gene encodes CDR1 MNHNS and CDR2 SASEGT. The CDR3 extends over 14 amino acids. V was cut by 1 base and J by 0 bases, with 4 bases left in between. The CDR3 reads CASSEGGSGNTIYF. In nucleotides, the CDR3 is TGTGCCAGCAGTGAAGGAGGCTCTGGAAACACCATATATTTT.

V and J are TRBV10-1 and TRBJ2-2, with D tentatively TRBD2 (5 bases). Germline values: CDR1 WNHNN, CDR2 SYGVQD (reference sequence). V dropped 0 bases and J dropped 4 bases, with 9 bases sitting between them. The CDR3 has 15 residues. The DNA for the CDR3 is TGCGCCAGCAGTGAGTCGAGAGGGAGCACCGGGGAGCTGTTTTTT. Protein product: CASSESRGSTGELFF.

This rearrangement joins TRBV7-2 to TRBJ2-3; the D gene is possibly TRBD1 (6 bases). The V end lost 1 base, the J end lost 4 bases, and 18 bases lay between the germline ends. Germline-derived CDR1 and CDR2 are SGHTA and FQGNSA. This CDR3 is 17 amino acids long. The DNA of the CDR3 is TGTGCCAGCAGCTTAGAGAGCTGGGCCAGGGGCCCAGATACGCAGTATTTT. It specifies CASSLESWARGPDTQYF.

The table lists this clone with a count of one. The J gene is TRBJ1-1, the V gene TRBV5-8, with 9 positions matching TRBD1. V lost 4 bases, J lost 4 bases, and 2 bases stayed unmatched. The germline V gene has CDR1 SGHTS and CDR2 YDEGEE. CDR3 length equals 13 residues. CDR3 DNA: TGTGCCAGCAGCGGACAGGGGATCACTGAAGCTTTCTTT. It yields the protein CASSGQGITEAFF. The whole variable domain, remainder taken from reference TRBV5-8 and TRBJ1-1, is EAGVTQSPTHLIKTRGQQATLRCSPISGHTSVYWYQQALGLGLQFLLWYDEGEERNRGNFPPRFSGRQFPNYSSELNVNALELEDSALYLCASSGQGITEAFFGQGTRLTVV.

The V gene is TRBV3-1 (or the pseudogene TRBV3-2), the J gene TRBJ1-2, with 9 bases identical to TRBD1. With V trimmed by 4 bases and J by 4 bases, 7 bases remained unmatched. This CDR3 region has 15 residues. CDR1 is LGHDT, CDR2 YNNKEL, per germline (reference sequence). In DNA form, the CDR3 reads TGTGCCAGCAGCCCCCGGACAGGGGTGGGCTATGGCTACACCTTC. This codes for CASSPRTGVGYGYTF.

DNA of the CDR3: TGTGCCAGTAGATTGGAGGTAGAGACCCAGTACTTC. Encoded protein: CASRLEVETQYF. The V call is TRBV2, the J call TRBJ2-5; D is perhaps TRBD2 (5 bases). Germline V lookup: CDR1 SNHLY, CDR2 FYNNEI. CDR3 size: 12 residues. Trimming took 9 bases from V and 4 from J, leaving 12 bases between them.

V usage is TRBV27 and J usage is TRBJ1-6, with TRBD1 matching over 7 bases. With 9 bases clipped from V and 6 bases from J, the junction kept 8 bases outside the gene matches. The CDR3 has 14 residues. Germline CDR1 MNHEY, CDR2 SMNVEV (reference sequence). CDR3 bases: TGTGCCAGTTCCACCGGGACAGCTAATTCACCCCTCCACTTT. It codes for CASSTGTANSPLHF.

A word on this clone: Germline and junction disagree at one end, which may indicate a read error. V and J are TRBV7-7 and TRBJ1-3; no clear D gene. The CDR3 is made up of 16 amino acids. Per the germline V gene, CDR1 is SSHAT and CDR2 is FNYEAQ (reference sequence). CDR3 nucleotides: TGTGCTAGCAGCTTAGGAGAAATCGGCTCTGGAAACACCATATATTTT. Its translation is CASSLGEIGSGNTIYF.